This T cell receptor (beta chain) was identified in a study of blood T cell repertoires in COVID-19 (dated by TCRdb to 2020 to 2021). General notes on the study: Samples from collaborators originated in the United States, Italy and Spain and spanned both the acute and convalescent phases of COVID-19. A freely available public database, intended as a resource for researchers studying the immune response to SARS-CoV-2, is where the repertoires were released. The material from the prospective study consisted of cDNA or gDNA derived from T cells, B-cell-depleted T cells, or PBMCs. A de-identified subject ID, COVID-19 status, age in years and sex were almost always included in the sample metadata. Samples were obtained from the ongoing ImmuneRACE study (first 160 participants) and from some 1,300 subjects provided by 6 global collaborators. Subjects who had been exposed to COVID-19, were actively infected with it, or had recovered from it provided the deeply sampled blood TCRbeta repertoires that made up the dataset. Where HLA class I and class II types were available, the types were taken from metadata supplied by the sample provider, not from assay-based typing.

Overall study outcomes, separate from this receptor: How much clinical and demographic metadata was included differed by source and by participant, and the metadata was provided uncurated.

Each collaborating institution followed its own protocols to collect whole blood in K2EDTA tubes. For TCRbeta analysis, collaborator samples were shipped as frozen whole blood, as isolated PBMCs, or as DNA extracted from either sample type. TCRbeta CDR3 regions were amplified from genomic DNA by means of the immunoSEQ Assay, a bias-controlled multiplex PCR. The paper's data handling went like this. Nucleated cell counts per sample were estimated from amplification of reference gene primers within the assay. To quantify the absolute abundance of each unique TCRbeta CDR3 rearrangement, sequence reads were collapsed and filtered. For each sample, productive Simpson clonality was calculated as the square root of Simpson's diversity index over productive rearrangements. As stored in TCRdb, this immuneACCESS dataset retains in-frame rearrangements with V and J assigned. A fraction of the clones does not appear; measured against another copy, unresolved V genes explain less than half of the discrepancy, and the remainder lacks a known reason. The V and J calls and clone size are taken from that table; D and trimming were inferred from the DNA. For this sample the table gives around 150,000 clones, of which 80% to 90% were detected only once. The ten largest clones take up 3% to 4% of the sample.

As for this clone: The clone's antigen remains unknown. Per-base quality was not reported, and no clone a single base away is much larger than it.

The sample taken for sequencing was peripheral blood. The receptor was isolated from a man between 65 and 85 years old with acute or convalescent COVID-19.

The nucleotide sequence is given as TGTGCCAGCAGCTCGAAGACTAGCAGGGGTGAGCAGTTCTTC. This gives the protein CASSSKTSRGEQFF. The chain employs TRBV13 and TRBJ2-1, with TRBD2 tentatively as D gene (7 bases match). Reading the germline V gene (reference sequence) gives CDR1 PRHDT and CDR2 FYEKMQ. The V end loses 4 bases and the J end loses 9 bases, and a stretch of 16 bases separates them. Its CDR3 holds 14 amino acids, cysteine through phenylalanine. Of all the DNA, just the CDR3 is kept, 42 bases in frame from base 1.